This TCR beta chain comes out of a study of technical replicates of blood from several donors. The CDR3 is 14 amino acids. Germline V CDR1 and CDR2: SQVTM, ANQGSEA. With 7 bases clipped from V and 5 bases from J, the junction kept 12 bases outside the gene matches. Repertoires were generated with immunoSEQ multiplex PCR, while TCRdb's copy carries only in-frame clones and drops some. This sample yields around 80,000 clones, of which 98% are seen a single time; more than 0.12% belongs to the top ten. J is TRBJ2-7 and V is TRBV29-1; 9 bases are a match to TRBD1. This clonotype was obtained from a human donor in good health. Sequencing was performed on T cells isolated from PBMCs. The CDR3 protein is CSARGTGSVNEQYF. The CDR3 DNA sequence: TGCAGCGCGAGGGGGACAGGGAGTGTCAACGAGCAGTACTTC.